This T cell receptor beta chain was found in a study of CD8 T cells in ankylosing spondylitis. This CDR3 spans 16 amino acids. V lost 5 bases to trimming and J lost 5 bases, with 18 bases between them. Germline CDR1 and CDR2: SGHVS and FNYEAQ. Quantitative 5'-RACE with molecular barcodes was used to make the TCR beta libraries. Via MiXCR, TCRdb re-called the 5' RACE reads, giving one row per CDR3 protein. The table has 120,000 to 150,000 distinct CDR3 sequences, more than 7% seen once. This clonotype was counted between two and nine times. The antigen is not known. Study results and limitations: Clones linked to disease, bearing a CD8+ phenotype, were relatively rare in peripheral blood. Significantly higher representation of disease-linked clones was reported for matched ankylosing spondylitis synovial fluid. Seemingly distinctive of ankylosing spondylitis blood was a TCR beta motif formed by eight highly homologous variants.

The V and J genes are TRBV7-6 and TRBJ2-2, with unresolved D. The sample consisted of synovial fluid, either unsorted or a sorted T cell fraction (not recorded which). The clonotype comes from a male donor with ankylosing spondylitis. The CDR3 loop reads CASSKERSWMTGELFF. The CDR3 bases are TGTGCCAGCAGCAAGGAAAGGTCCTGGATGACCGGGGAGCTGTTTTTT.